The sequence of this T cell receptor beta chain was determined in a study of blood T cell repertoires in COVID-19. The protocol was immunoSEQ multiplex PCR, while the TCRdb copy is restricted to in-frame clones and leaves out a portion. This table holds approximately 35,000 clones, around nine tenths found once. The germline gives CDR1 KGHDR, CDR2 SFDVKD. This CDR3 region has 15 residues. The V segment lost 3 bases and the J segment 5 bases; nucleotides outside the gene matches: 3. V gene TRBV24-1 combines with J gene TRBJ1-6; 7 bases are a match to TRBD1. The TCR sequence derives from a human donor in a cohort sampled during active COVID-19. Sequencing was carried out using peripheral blood. DNA of the CDR3: TGTGCCACCAGTGATCAACAGGGGCATAATTCACCCCTCCACTTT. Its protein product is CATSDQQGHNSPLHF.